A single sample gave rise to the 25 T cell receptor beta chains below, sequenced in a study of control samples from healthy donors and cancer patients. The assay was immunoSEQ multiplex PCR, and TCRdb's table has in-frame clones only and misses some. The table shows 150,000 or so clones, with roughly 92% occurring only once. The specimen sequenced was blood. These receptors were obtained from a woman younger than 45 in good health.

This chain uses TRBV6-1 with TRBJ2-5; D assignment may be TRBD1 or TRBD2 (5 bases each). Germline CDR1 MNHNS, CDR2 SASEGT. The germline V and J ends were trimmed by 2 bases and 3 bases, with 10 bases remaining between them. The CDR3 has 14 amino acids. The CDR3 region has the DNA TGTGCCAGCAGTGAATTGGGGCGGGAAGAGACCCAGTACTTC. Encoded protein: CASSELGREETQYF.

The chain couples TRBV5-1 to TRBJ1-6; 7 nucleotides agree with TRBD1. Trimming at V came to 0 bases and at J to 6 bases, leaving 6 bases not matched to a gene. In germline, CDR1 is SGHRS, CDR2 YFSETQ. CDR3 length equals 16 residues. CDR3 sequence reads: CASSLEGARINSPLHF. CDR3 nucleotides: TGCGCCAGCAGCTTGGAGGGGGCCCGTATTAATTCACCCCTCCACTTT. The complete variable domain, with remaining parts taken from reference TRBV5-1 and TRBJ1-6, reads KAGVTQTPRYLIKTRGQQVTLSCSPISGHRSVSWYQQTPGQGLQFLFEYFSETQRNKGNFPGRFSGRQFSNSRSEMNVSTLELGDSALYLCASSLEGARINSPLHFGNGTRLTVT.

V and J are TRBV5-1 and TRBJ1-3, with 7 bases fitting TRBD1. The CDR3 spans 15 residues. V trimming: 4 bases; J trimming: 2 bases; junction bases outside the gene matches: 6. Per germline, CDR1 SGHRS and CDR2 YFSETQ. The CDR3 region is CASSPGTAPGNTIYF. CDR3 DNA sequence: TGCGCCAGCAGCCCCGGGACAGCTCCTGGAAACACCATATATTTT.

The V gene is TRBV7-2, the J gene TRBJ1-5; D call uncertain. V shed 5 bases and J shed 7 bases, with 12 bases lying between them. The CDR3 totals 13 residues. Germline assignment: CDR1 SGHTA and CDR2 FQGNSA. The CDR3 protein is CASSQRGEQPQHF. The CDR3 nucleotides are TGTGCCAGCAGCCAACGCGGGGAACAGCCCCAGCATTTT.

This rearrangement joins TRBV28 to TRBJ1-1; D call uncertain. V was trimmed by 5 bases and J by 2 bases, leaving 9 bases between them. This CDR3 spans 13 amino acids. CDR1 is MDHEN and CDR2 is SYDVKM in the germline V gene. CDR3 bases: TGTGCCAGCAGTCCCCCCCATAACACTGAAGCTTTCTTT. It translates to CASSPPHNTEAFF.

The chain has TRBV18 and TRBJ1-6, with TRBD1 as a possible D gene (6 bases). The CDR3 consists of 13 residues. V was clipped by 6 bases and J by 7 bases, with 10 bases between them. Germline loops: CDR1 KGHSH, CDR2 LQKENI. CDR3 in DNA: TGTGCCAGCTCGAGGGGGGAGAATTCACCCCTCCACTTT. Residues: CASSRGENSPLHF.

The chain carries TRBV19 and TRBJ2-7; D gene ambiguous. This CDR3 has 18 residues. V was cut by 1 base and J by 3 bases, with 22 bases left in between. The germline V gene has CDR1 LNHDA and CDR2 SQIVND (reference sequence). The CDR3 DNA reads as TGTGCCAGTAGTATAGCCGTCTCCGGGCCCTTAGTGGGCTACGAGCAGTACTTC. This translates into CASSIAVSGPLVGYEQYF.

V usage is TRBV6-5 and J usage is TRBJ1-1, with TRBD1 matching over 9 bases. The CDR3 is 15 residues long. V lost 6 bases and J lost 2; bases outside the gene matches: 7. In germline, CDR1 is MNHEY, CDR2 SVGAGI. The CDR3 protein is CASRSSTGGNTEAFF. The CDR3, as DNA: TGTGCCAGCAGATCAAGTACAGGGGGCAACACTGAAGCTTTCTTT.

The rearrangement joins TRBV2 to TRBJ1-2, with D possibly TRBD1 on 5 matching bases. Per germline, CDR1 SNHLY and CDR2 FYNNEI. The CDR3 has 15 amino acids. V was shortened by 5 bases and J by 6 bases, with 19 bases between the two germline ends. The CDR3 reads CASSLYHGRGDGYTF. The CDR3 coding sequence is TGTGCCAGCAGTCTATATCATGGACGGGGGGATGGCTACACCTTC.

CDR3 region: CSYQGRETQYF. DNA of the CDR3: TGCAGTTATCAGGGTAGAGAGACCCAGTACTTC. The chain joins TRBV20-1 to TRBJ2-5, with a weak D call TRBD1 (5 bases). CDR1 and CDR2 from the germline V gene are DFQATT and SNEGSKA (reference sequence). This CDR3 contains 11 residues. Trimming pared 8 bases from V and 4 bases from J, leaving 11 bases between.

In nucleotides, the CDR3 is TGTGCCAGCGCACCTATAAGGGCTAGAAACACCGGGGAGCTGTTTTTT. Translating it yields CASAPIRARNTGELFF. The chain uses TRBV7-3 and TRBJ2-2; no definite D call. Germline V gene sequence: CDR1 SGHTA, CDR2 FQGTGA. The CDR3 spans 16 residues. The V end was cut by 8 bases, the J end by 2 bases, with 18 bases between.

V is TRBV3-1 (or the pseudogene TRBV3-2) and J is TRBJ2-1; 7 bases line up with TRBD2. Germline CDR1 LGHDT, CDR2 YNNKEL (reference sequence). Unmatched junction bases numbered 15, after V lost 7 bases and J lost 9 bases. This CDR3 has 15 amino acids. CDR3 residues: CASTLRWGGWGEQFF. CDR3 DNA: TGTGCCAGCACCCTACGGTGGGGGGGTTGGGGTGAGCAGTTCTTC.

As DNA, the CDR3 is TGTGCCAGCAGCCAGTCTTTCTCGAGAGCCAAAAACATTCAGTACTTC. Translating it yields CASSQSFSRAKNIQYF. The rearrangement links TRBV3-1 (or the pseudogene TRBV3-2) to TRBJ2-4; D not certain. CDR3 length: 16 residues. Looked up from germline, CDR1 is LGHDT and CDR2 is YNNKEL (reference sequence). The V gene lost 3 bases and the J gene lost 0 bases, with 12 bases spanning the gap.

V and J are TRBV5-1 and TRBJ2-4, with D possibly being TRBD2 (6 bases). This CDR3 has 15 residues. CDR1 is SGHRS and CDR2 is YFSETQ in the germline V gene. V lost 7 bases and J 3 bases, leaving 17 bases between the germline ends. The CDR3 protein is CASSRGEGGKNIQYF. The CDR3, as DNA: TGCGCCAGCTCTAGGGGCGAGGGAGGCAAAAACATTCAGTACTTC. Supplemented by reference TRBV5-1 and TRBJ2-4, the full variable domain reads KAGVTQTPRYLIKTRGQQVTLSCSPISGHRSVSWYQQTPGQGLQFLFEYFSETQRNKGNFPGRFSGRQFSNSRSEMNVSTLELGDSALYLCASSRGEGGKNIQYFGAGTRLSVL.

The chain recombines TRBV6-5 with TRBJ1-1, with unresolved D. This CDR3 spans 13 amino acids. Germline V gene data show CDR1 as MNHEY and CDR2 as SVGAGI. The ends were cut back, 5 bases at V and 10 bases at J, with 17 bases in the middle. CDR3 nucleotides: TGTGCCAGCAGTCCAATGGGAGCTTTTACAGCTTTCTTT. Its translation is CASSPMGAFTAFF.

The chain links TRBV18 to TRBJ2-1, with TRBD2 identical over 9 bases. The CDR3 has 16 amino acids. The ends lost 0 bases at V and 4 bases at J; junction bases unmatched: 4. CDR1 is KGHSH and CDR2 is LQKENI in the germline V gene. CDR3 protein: CASSPPITSGYNEQFF. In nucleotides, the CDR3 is TGTGCCAGCTCACCACCGATCACTAGCGGGTACAATGAGCAGTTCTTC. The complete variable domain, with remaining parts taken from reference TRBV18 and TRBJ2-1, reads NAGVMQNPRHLVRRRGQEARLRCSPMKGHSHVYWYRQLPEEGLKFMVYLQKENIIDESGMPKERFSAEFPKEGPSILRIQQVVRGDSAAYFCASSPPITSGYNEQFFGPGTRLTVL.

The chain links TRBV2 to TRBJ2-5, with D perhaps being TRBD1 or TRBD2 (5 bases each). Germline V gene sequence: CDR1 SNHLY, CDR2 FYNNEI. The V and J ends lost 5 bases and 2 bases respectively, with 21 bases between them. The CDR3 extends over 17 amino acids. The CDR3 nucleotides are TGTGCCAGCAGTTTAGGGTCCTCGGGACGGTTTCAAGAGACCCAGTACTTC. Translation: CASSLGSSGRFQETQYF.

The CDR3 DNA reads TGTGCCAGCTTGGGACAGGGGAACACTGAAGCTTTCTTT. Encoded protein: CASLGQGNTEAFF. The chain employs TRBV18 and TRBJ1-1; 9 nucleotides line up with TRBD1. CDR3 length equals 13 residues. The V and J ends lost 7 bases and 1 base, in that order; junction bases with no gene match: 1. Germline V gene lookup returns CDR1 KGHSH and CDR2 LQKENI.

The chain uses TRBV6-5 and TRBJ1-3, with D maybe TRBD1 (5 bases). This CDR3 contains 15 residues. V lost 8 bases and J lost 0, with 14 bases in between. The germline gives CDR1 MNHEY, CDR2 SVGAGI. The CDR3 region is CASGPNRNSGNTIYF. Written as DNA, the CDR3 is TGTGCCAGCGGCCCTAACAGGAACTCTGGAAACACCATATATTTT.

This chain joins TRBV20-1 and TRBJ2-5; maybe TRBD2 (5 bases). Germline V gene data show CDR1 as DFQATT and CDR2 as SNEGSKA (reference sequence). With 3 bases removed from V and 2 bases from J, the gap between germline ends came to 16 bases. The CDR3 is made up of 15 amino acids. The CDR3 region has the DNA TGCAGTGCTAGTGGTCGGGATGGGCCTCAAGAGACCCAGTACTTC. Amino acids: CSASGRDGPQETQYF.

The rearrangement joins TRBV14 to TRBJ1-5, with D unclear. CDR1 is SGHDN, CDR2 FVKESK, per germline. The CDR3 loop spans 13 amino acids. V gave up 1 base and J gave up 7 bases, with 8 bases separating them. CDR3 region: CASSQGGFQPQHF. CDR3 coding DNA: TGTGCCAGCAGCCAAGGAGGGTTCCAGCCCCAGCATTTT.

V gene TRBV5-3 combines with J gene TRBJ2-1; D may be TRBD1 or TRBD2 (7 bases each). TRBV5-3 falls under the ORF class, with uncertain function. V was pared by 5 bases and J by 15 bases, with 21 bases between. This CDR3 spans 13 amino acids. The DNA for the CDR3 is TGTGCCAGAAGGCCAGCGGGGACAGCCTTGCTGTTCTTC. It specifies CARRPAGTALLFF.

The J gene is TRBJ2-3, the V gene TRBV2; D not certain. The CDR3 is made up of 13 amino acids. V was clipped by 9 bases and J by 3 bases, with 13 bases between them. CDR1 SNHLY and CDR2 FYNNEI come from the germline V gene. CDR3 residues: CASDDLRTDTQYF. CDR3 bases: TGTGCCAGTGACGATCTGAGGACAGATACGCAGTATTTT.

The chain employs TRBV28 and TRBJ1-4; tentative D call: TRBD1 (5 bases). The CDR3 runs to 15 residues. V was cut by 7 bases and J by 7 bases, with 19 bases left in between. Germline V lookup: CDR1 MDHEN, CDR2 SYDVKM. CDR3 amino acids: CASTPHLAGGEKLFF. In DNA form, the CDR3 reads TGTGCCAGCACCCCTCATCTAGCTGGGGGTGAAAAACTGTTTTTT.

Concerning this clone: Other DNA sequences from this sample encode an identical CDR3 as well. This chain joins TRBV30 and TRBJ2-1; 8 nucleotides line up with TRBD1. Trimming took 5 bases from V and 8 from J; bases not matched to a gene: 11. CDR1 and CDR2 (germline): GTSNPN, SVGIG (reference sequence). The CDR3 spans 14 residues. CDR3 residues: CAWGTGRLLDEQFF. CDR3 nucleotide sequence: TGTGCCTGGGGGACAGGTCGGCTCCTCGATGAGCAGTTCTTC.